The clone carrying this TCR beta chain was seen a handful of times. Its antigen is not identified. The data were obtained in a study of T cell repertoires in ileal Crohn's disease. Whole-study context: Thiopurines (approximately 10) or anti-TNF agents (roughly 17) were given postoperatively to about half. Study conclusions and caveats: High-frequency clones were more common in sorted CD8 than CD4 cells.

Only in-frame clones appear in the TCRdb table, and some are missing; sequencing was by immunoSEQ multiplex PCR. The data contain more than 6,500 clones, around 72% of them singletons. Trimming shortened V by 9 bases and J by 4 bases, and 12 bases separated the two germline ends. The germline V gene encodes CDR1 KGHSH and CDR2 LQKENI. The CDR3 extends over 13 amino acids. The TCR originated in an adult with Crohn's disease. What was sequenced was ileal tissue. The chain is built from TRBV18 and TRBJ1-4, with D unclear. The DNA of the CDR3 is TGTGCCAGTTCCTCCGGGGTTAATGAAAAACTGTTTTTT. This sequence encodes CASSSGVNEKLFF.